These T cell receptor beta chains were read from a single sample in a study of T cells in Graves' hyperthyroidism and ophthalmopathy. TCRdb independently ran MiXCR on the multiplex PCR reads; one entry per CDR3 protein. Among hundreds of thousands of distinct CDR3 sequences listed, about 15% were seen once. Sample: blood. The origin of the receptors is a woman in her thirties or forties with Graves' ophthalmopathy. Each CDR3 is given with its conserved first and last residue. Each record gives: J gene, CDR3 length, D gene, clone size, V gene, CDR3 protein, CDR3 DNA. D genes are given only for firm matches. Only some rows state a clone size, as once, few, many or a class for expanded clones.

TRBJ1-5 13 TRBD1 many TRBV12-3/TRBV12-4 CASTPGQGVAQHF TGTGCCAGCACCCCGGGACAGGGGGTAGCCCAGCATTTT
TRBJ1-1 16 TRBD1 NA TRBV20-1 CSARERVGTGNTEAFF TGCAGTGCTAGAGAACGAGTCGGGACAGGGAATACTGAAGCTTTCTTT
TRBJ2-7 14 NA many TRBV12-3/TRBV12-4 CASSLAPGLDEQYF TGTGCCAGCAGTTTAGCGCCAGGGCTGGATGAGCAGTACTTC
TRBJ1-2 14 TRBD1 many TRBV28 CASSPLTGDYGYTF TGTGCCAGCAGTCCCCTGACAGGGGACTATGGCTACACCTTC
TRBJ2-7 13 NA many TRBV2 CASSDLTKYEQYF TGTGCCAGCAGTGACCTCACAAAATACGAGCAGTACTTC
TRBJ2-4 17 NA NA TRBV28 CASSLTPHRSAKNIQYF TGTGCCAGCAGCCTAACACCTCACCGATCAGCCAAAAACATTCAGTACTTC
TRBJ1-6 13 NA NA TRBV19 CASSGEYNSPLHF TGTGCCAGTAGTGGAGAGTATAATTCACCCCTCCACTTT
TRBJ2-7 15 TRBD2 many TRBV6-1 CASSEGTSGIKEQYF TGTGCCAGCAGTGAAGGGACTAGCGGGATAAAAGAGCAGTACTTC
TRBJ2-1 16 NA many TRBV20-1 CSARSVEDRVVDEQFF TGCAGTGCTAGGTCGGTAGAGGATCGAGTGGTGGATGAGCAGTTCTTC
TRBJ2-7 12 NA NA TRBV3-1 CASSQGPEGQYF TGTGCCAGCAGCCAAGGGCCAGAGGGGCAGTACTTC
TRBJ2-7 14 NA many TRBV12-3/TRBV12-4 CASSLPSDVYEQYF TGTGCCAGCAGTTTACCTAGCGACGTCTACGAGCAGTACTTC
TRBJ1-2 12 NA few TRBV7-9 CASSWGMDGYTF TGTGCCAGCAGCTGGGGGATGGATGGCTACACCTTC
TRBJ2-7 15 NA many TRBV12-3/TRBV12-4 CASRRQGIPPYEQYF TGTGCCAGCAGACGCCAGGGGATCCCCCCCTACGAGCAGTACTTC
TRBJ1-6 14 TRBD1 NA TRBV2 CASGTLQGNSPLHF TGTGCCAGCGGAACTTTACAGGGGAATTCACCCCTCCACTTT
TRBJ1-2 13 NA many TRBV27 CASSFHPRGGYTF TGTGCCAGCAGTTTCCACCCTAGAGGCGGCTACACCTTC
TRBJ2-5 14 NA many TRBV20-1 CSARVLGGGETQYF TGCAGTGCTAGAGTTTTAGGGGGTGGGGAGACCCAGTACTTC
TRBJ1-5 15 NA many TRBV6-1 CASSGTQNSNQPQHF TGTGCCAGCAGTGGAACCCAAAATAGCAATCAGCCCCAGCATTTT
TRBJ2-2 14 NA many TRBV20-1 CSARDSLNTGELFF TGCAGTGCTAGGGACTCCCTGAACACCGGGGAGCTGTTTTTT
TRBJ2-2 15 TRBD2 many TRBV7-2 CASSQRSGKSGELFF TGTGCCAGCAGCCAACGTAGCGGGAAAAGCGGGGAGCTGTTTTTT
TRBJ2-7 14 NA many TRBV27 CASSLKALYYEQYF TGTGCCAGCAGTTTAAAAGCGCTTTACTACGAGCAGTACTTC
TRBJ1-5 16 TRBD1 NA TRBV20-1 CSASGTGGTSNQPQHF TGCAGTGCTAGCGGGACAGGGGGCACTAGCAATCAGCCCCAGCATTTT
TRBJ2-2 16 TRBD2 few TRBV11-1 CASSLELAGTTGELFF TGTGCCAGCAGCTTAGAACTAGCGGGCACCACCGGGGAGCTGTTTTTT
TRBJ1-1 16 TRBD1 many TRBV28 CASSLGLGQTNTEAFF TGTGCCAGCAGTTTGGGCTTGGGACAGACCAACACTGAAGCTTTCTTT
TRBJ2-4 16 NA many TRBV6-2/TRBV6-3 CASSSWTSLAKNIQYF TGTGCCAGCAGTTCTTGGACCAGTCTAGCCAAAAACATTCAGTACTTC
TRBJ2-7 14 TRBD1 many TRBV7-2 CASSLAQGAGEQYF TGTGCCAGCAGCTTAGCACAGGGGGCGGGCGAGCAGTACTTC
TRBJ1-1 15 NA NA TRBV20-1 CSARDYQIYVLEAFF TGCAGTGCTAGAGATTATCAAATATACGTGCTTGAAGCTTTCTTT
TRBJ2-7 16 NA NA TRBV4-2 CASSQDGTGSTYEQYF TGTGCCAGCAGCCAAGATGGAACGGGATCGACCTACGAGCAGTACTTC
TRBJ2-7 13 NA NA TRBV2 CASHKGGYYEQYF TGTGCCAGCCATAAGGGAGGCTACTACGAGCAGTACTTC
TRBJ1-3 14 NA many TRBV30 CAWSEGSSGNTIYF TGTGCCTGGAGTGAGGGATCTTCAGGAAACACCATATATTTT
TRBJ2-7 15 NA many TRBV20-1 CSARDPDSFSYEQYF TGCAGTGCTAGAGACCCGGACTCCTTCTCCTACGAGCAGTACTTC
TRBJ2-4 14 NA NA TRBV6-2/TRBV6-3 CASSYALAKNIQYF TGTGCCAGCAGTTACGCGCTAGCCAAAAACATTCAGTACTTC
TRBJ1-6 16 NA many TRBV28 CASIHITGSYNSPLHF TGTGCCAGCATCCATATTACCGGGAGCTATAATTCACCCCTCCACTTT
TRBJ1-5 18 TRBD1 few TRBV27 CASSPGTGGPYSNQPQHF TGTGCCAGCAGTCCGGGGACAGGAGGCCCGTATAGCAATCAGCCCCAGCATTTT
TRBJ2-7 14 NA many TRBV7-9 CASSLDNRAYEQYF TGTGCCAGCAGCTTGGATAACAGGGCCTACGAGCAGTACTTC